This T cell receptor (beta chain) came from a study of blood T cell repertoires in COVID-19. The method was immunoSEQ multiplex PCR; TCRdb's version includes in-frame clones alone and lacks a portion of them. Here the sample spans some 250,000 clones, 88% being singletons. This clone was seen more than once but under ten times. This TCR was sampled from a middle-aged woman who had recovered from COVID-19. The sample consisted of peripheral blood.

CDR3 residues: CASSPIPEEQFF. DNA of the CDR3: TGTGCCAGCAGCCCCATACCGGAGGAGCAGTTCTTC. This chain uses TRBV7-9 with TRBJ2-1; D unresolved. Germline CDR1 SEHNR, CDR2 FQNEAQ (reference sequence). V was pared by 5 bases and J by 10 bases, with 12 bases between. CDR3 length equals 12 residues.